Listed below are T cell receptor beta chains from one sample, sequenced in a study of blood T cell repertoires in COVID-19. The assay was immunoSEQ multiplex PCR, and TCRdb's table has in-frame clones only and misses some. The table has tens of thousands of clones, roughly 89% seen once. The sample consisted of peripheral blood. The receptor set was obtained from a man between 70 and 80 years old with active COVID-19. The conserved cysteine and the conserved F or W are not part of the CDR3 here. The order of the fields is D gene, V gene, J gene, CDR3 protein. The D gene is left open where the match is weak.

D gene: NA
V gene: TRBV9
J gene: TRBJ2-5
CDR3 protein: ASSVAGFRETQY

D gene: NA
V gene: TRBV9
J gene: TRBJ1-3
CDR3 protein: ASSDRNTIY

D gene: NA
V gene: TRBV19
J gene: TRBJ1-5
CDR3 protein: ASSNRESNQPQH

D gene: TRBD2
V gene: TRBV29-1
J gene: TRBJ2-7
CDR3 protein: SALRTSGTYEQY

D gene: TRBD2
V gene: TRBV7-9
J gene: TRBJ2-1
CDR3 protein: ASSPSGILSSGQF

D gene: TRBD2
V gene: TRBV4-3
J gene: TRBJ2-7
CDR3 protein: ASSQEGLAGAYEQY

D gene: TRBD1
V gene: TRBV5-4
J gene: TRBJ2-1
CDR3 protein: ASSSGTGVNEQF

D gene: TRBD1
V gene: TRBV6-5
J gene: TRBJ2-1
CDR3 protein: ASRQGSSYNEQF

D gene: TRBD1
V gene: TRBV12-5
J gene: TRBJ2-5
CDR3 protein: ASGVDRGETQY

D gene: NA
V gene: TRBV5-8
J gene: TRBJ2-6
CDR3 protein: ASRTGGANVLT

D gene: TRBD1
V gene: TRBV6-5
J gene: TRBJ1-2
CDR3 protein: ASLPDRANYGYT

D gene: TRBD2
V gene: TRBV7-9
J gene: TRBJ2-5
CDR3 protein: ATLTSRETQY

D gene: TRBD1
V gene: TRBV6-6
J gene: TRBJ1-6
CDR3 protein: ASRGGQGNSPLH

D gene: TRBD2
V gene: TRBV7-2
J gene: TRBJ2-3
CDR3 protein: ASSPTLTSGSTDTQY

D gene: TRBD2
V gene: TRBV3-1/TRBV3-2
J gene: TRBJ2-1
CDR3 protein: ASSLGGGPYNEQF

D gene: NA
V gene: TRBV7-8
J gene: TRBJ2-1
CDR3 protein: ASSPLPYNEQF

D gene: NA
V gene: TRBV6-1
J gene: TRBJ1-5
CDR3 protein: ASSELPAGQPQH

D gene: NA
V gene: TRBV18
J gene: TRBJ2-5
CDR3 protein: ASSPPSARGRLRETQY